This T cell receptor (beta chain) was profiled in a study of blood T cells in healthy people across ages. Study conclusions and caveats: Fewer expanded clones and more diversity marked long-lived versus aged donors. Bulk PBMC profiling left naive and antigen-experienced comparisons inconclusive. Any changes in expanded clonotypes were possibly confounded, as donor CMV status remained unknown.

This clonotype was observed a few times. Its antigen is unidentified. The CDR3 loop spans 14 amino acids. Germline V CDR1 and CDR2: LGHDT, YNNKEL (reference sequence). V was cut by 2 bases and J by 3 bases, with 10 bases left in between. Then a second PCR, running about 7 to 11 cycles, was carried out with a sample-barcoded 5' primer and a J-beta primer mix. TCRdb itself ran the 5' RACE reads through MiXCR, one entry per CDR3 protein. Among 920,000 or so distinct CDR3 sequences listed, 45% were seen once. The source material was blood. This sequence was found in a woman aged 55-69 years in good health. This rearrangement joins TRBV3-1 to TRBJ2-5; perhaps TRBD2 as D (5 bases). The CDR3 region is CASSQWELKETQYF. CDR3 bases: TGTGCCAGCAGCCAATGGGAGCTGAAAGAGACCCAGTACTTC.